The 26 T cell receptor beta chains in this list originate from one sample, sequenced in a study of T-cell memory formation after mild COVID-19. Using its own MiXCR run on the 5' RACE reads, TCRdb lists one record per CDR3 protein. Among 470,000 or so distinct CDR3 sequences, approximately 18% were seen once, and the ten largest hold 9% to 15%. The sample comprised PBMCs or a T cell subset sorted from them (not recorded which). The receptors were sampled from an adult woman who had mild COVID-19 (a few samples of this study predate the infection). Cell type and time point are not known.

This clonotype showed up just a few times. The CDR3 DNA reads as TGTGCCAGCAGCCCCCTACAGGGGGCCATGGGTGGCTACACCTTC. Translated: CASSPLQGAMGGYTF. This chain links TRBV25-1 with TRBJ1-2; the match to TRBD1 covers 9 bases. Losses at the gene ends were 6 bases for V and 7 bases for J; bases not matched to a gene: 12. The CDR3 is 15 amino acids. In germline, CDR1 is MGHDK, CDR2 SYGVNS.

V gene TRBV9 combines with J gene TRBJ2-7, with TRBD1 identical over 7 bases. Germline lookup yields CDR1 SGDLS and CDR2 YYNGEE. The V gene end was trimmed by 2 bases and the J gene end by 0 bases; junction bases not matched to a gene: 5. The CDR3 totals 15 residues. In DNA, the CDR3 is TGTGCCAGCAGCGTGGGACAGTCGATCTCCTACGAGCAGTACTTC. Translated: CASSVGQSISYEQYF. Full variable domain (missing parts from reference TRBV9 and TRBJ2-7): DSGVTQTPKHLITATGQRVTLRCSPRSGDLSVYWYQQSLDQGLQFLIQYYNGEERAKGNILERFSAQQFPDLHSELNLSSLELGDSALYFCASSVGQSISYEQYFGPGTRLTVT.

In its sample, this clonotype was seen many times. This rearrangement joins TRBV5-1 to TRBJ2-5, with TRBD2 identical over 7 bases. The CDR3 has 14 residues. Germline trimming cut 4 bases from V and 5 bases from J; bases unmatched to any gene: 8. The germline V gene encodes CDR1 SGHRS and CDR2 YFSETQ. The CDR3 bases are TGCGCCAGCAGCCCGACTAGCCCCGGGGAGACCCAGTACTTC. Encoded protein: CASSPTSPGETQYF.

This clonotype was counted between two and nine times. V usage is TRBV6-2 or TRBV6-3 and J usage is TRBJ2-1; 9 nucleotides align to TRBD2. V gave up 2 bases and J gave up 4 bases; unmatched junction bases: 6. The CDR3 contains 16 residues. Per germline, CDR1 MNHEY and CDR2 SVGEGT. CDR3 DNA sequence: TGTGCCAGCAGTTACCAGGGACTAGCACAGTACAATGAGCAGTTCTTC. As protein: CASSYQGLAQYNEQFF.

CDR3 DNA: TGTGCCAGCAGGGGCACCGCGGGCTATGGCTACACCTTC. This translates into CASRGTAGYGYTF. The chain employs TRBV6-5 and TRBJ1-2; D uncertain. The CDR3 totals 13 residues. Germline CDR1 reads MNHEY; CDR2 reads SVGAGI. Trimming removed 6 bases at V and 4 bases at J, with 12 bases between.

Many counts were recorded for this clonotype. The chain combines TRBV7-2 with TRBJ2-1, with 9 bases fitting TRBD2. The CDR3 contains 14 residues. V trimming: 5 bases; J trimming: 7 bases; junction bases outside the gene matches: 6. CDR1 SGHTA and CDR2 FQGNSA come from the germline V gene. This chain's CDR3 is CASSPLAGENEQFF. The CDR3 nucleotides read TGTGCCAGCAGCCCACTAGCGGGTGAAAATGAGCAGTTCTTC.

Of note for this clonotype: The junction departs from germline at one end; a sequencing error may be responsible. The chain links TRBV9 to TRBJ2-3; D may match TRBD1 or TRBD2 (5 bases each). Germline CDR1 SGDLS, CDR2 YYNGEE. CDR3 length: 16 residues. CDR3 region: CASSVVGVADTDAQYF. As DNA, the CDR3 is TGTGCCAGCAGCGTAGTCGGGGTCGCGGACACAGATGCGCAGTATTTT.

This rearrangement joins TRBV7-2 to TRBJ2-1; 7 nucleotides line up with TRBD2. V was clipped by 2 bases and J by 6 bases; unmatched bases: 4. The CDR3 sequence is 14 residues long. Germline lookup yields CDR1 SGHTA and CDR2 FQGNSA. The CDR3 bases are TGTGCCAGCAGCTTATTCCGGGGGGTCAATGAGCAGTTCTTC. This encodes CASSLFRGVNEQFF. The full variable domain, completed using reference TRBV7-2 and TRBJ2-1, is GAGVSQSPSNKVTEKGKDVELRCDPISGHTALYWYRQSLGQGLEFLIYFQGNSAPDKSGLPSDRFSAERTGGSVSTLTIQRTQQEDSAVYLCASSLFRGVNEQFFGPGTRLTVL.

CDR3 residues: CASSHHSYEQYF. The CDR3 DNA follows: TGTGCCAGCAGCCACCACTCTTACGAGCAGTACTTC. V gene TRBV7-2 combines with J gene TRBJ2-7; unclear D gene. V lost 5 bases, J lost 4 bases, and 9 bases lay in between. The germline V gene has CDR1 SGHTA and CDR2 FQGNSA. The CDR3 runs to 12 residues.

This chain links TRBV20-1 with TRBJ1-2; 7 nucleotides line up with TRBD1. Losses at the gene ends were 5 bases for V and 4 bases for J; bases not matched to a gene: 7. Germline CDR1 and CDR2: DFQATT and SNEGSKA (reference sequence). The CDR3 has 13 amino acids. The CDR3 nucleotides read TGCAGTGCTGGGGGAGGGGGCGGCTATGGCTACACCTTC. Translation gives CSAGGGGGYGYTF.

This clonotype was seen only once. This chain joins TRBV5-1 and TRBJ2-6; 7 positions match TRBD2. Germline trimming cut 8 bases from V and 0 bases from J; bases unmatched to any gene: 14. In germline, CDR1 is SGHRS, CDR2 YFSETQ. CDR3 length: 18 amino acids. DNA for the CDR3: TGCGCCAGTTGGGGGGGGACCGTCAAAAGCTCTGGGGCCAACGTCCTGACTTTC. Translating gives CASWGGTVKSSGANVLTF.

This clonotype was recorded at least ten times. The chain couples TRBV5-1 to TRBJ2-5; 9 nucleotides line up with TRBD1. The CDR3 has 14 amino acids. Germline loops: CDR1 SGHRS, CDR2 YFSETQ. Trimming cost V 7 bases and J 2 bases; bases outside gene matches: 6. The CDR3 protein is CASRTGTGQETQYF. CDR3 coding DNA: TGCGCCAGCCGAACCGGGACAGGGCAAGAGACCCAGTACTTC.

This chain links TRBV12-3 or TRBV12-4 with TRBJ2-4, with 7 bases aligning to TRBD1. The CDR3 runs 15 residues. The V segment lost 5 bases and the J segment 6 bases; nucleotides outside the gene matches: 10. In DNA form, the CDR3 reads TGTGCCAGCAGTAGAAAACAGGGGTTCGTAAACATTCAGTACTTC. Translating it yields CASSRKQGFVNIQYF.

The chain couples TRBV9 to TRBJ2-5, with D unclear. Germline CDR1 and CDR2: SGDLS and YYNGEE. Trimming left V 0 bases short and J 5 bases short, with 11 bases between. There are 14 residues in the CDR3. The CDR3 loop is CASSVDLSGETQYF. CDR3 DNA sequence: TGTGCCAGCAGCGTAGACTTGTCCGGGGAGACCCAGTACTTC.

This clonotype was seen more than once but under ten times. The chain carries TRBV12-3 or TRBV12-4 and TRBJ2-3; 7 bases are shared with TRBD1. CDR3 size: 15 residues. The ends lost 3 bases at V and 0 bases at J; junction bases unmatched: 3. The CDR3 region is CASSFGTASTDTQYF. The CDR3 DNA sequence: TGTGCCAGCAGTTTCGGGACAGCTAGCACAGATACGCAGTATTTT.

CDR3 residues: CASSKGGTGNTIYF. The CDR3 DNA reads as TGTGCCAGCTCAAAAGGGGGAACTGGAAACACCATATATTTT. The chain carries TRBV18 and TRBJ1-3; weak D call: TRBD1 (6 bases). This CDR3 spans 14 amino acids. Germline loops: CDR1 KGHSH, CDR2 LQKENI. V was clipped by 5 bases and J by 2 bases, with 10 bases between them.

The gene calls are TRBV7-9 and TRBJ1-6; D remains ambiguous. Germline V lookup: CDR1 SEHNR, CDR2 FQNEAQ (reference sequence). The V and J ends lost 5 bases and 8 bases respectively, with 10 bases between them. The CDR3 covers 13 residues. The CDR3 protein is CASSVRGDSPLHF. The DNA for the CDR3 is TGTGCCAGCAGCGTAAGAGGAGATTCACCCCTCCACTTT.

This clonotype showed up just a few times. The chain combines TRBV11-3 with TRBJ2-1, with TRBD2 matching over 11 bases. V shed 3 bases and J 6 bases; nucleotides not matched to a gene: 7. This CDR3 has 16 residues. The V gene's germline CDR1 is SGHNT and CDR2 YENEEA. In nucleotides, the CDR3 is TGTGCCAGCAGCTTCCCCTTAGCGGGAGGGGGCAATGAGCAGTTCTTC. This gives the protein CASSFPLAGGGNEQFF.

The chain employs TRBV5-1 and TRBJ2-1, with a possible D match to TRBD2 (5 bases). The germline V gene encodes CDR1 SGHRS and CDR2 YFSETQ. V lost 1 base, J lost 10 bases, and 6 bases lay in between. This CDR3 is built from 11 residues. CDR3 in amino acids: CASSLRREQFF. The DNA of the CDR3 is TGCGCCAGCAGCTTGAGGAGGGAGCAGTTCTTC.

This clonotype has more than one count but fewer than ten. The chain carries TRBV3-1 and TRBJ2-7; D ambiguous. The CDR3 totals 16 residues. The V gene lost 0 bases and the J gene lost 1 base, with 13 bases spanning the gap. Germline loops: CDR1 LGHDT, CDR2 YNNKEL (reference sequence). CDR3 bases: TGTGCCAGCAGCCAAGATGTGAACGGGTTATCCTACGAGCAGTACTTC. Protein product: CASSQDVNGLSYEQYF.

The table lists this clonotype with a few counts. The chain joins TRBV5-1 to TRBJ2-1, with D possibly TRBD2 on 6 matching bases. The CDR3 runs 17 residues. Germline V gene lookup returns CDR1 SGHRS and CDR2 YFSETQ. V lost 4 bases and J 4 bases, leaving 21 bases between the germline ends. CDR3 DNA: TGCGCCAGCAGCAGCTCGAGCGGGCTAGCGATTTACAATGAGCAGTTCTTC. It specifies CASSSSSGLAIYNEQFF.

At least ten counts were recorded for this clonotype. The CDR3 region is CASSLEQSYGYTF. CDR3 bases: TGCGCCAGCAGCTTGGAACAGAGCTATGGCTACACCTTC. V usage is TRBV5-1 and J usage is TRBJ1-2; D unclear. The germline V and J ends were trimmed by 0 bases and 4 bases, with 7 bases remaining between them. Per germline, CDR1 SGHRS and CDR2 YFSETQ. The CDR3 loop spans 13 amino acids.

V is TRBV28 and J is TRBJ2-1, with D maybe TRBD2 (5 bases). V gave up 5 bases and J gave up 6 bases, with 14 bases separating them. This CDR3 spans 14 amino acids. Germline values: CDR1 MDHEN, CDR2 SYDVKM. The CDR3 coding sequence is TGTGCCAGCAGTCTGGACCCGAGGGTCAATGAGCAGTTCTTC. Translated: CASSLDPRVNEQFF.

The chain couples TRBV7-2 to TRBJ2-1; D might be TRBD1 or TRBD2, each matching 5 bases. From germline, CDR1 is SGHTA and CDR2 FQGNSA. Trimming shortened V by 4 bases and J by 13 bases, and 20 bases separated the two germline ends. This CDR3 spans 14 amino acids. Here the CDR3 DNA reads TGTGCCAGCAGCTCCTCCTACGGGACGTCGGATCAGTTCTTC. This gives the protein CASSSSYGTSDQFF.

The rearrangement joins TRBV3-1 to TRBJ1-1; TRBD1 is a possible D gene (6 bases). V was clipped by 4 bases and J by 1 base, with 7 bases between them. Germline V gene lookup returns CDR1 LGHDT and CDR2 YNNKEL (reference sequence). There are 13 residues in the CDR3. This CDR3 is CASSRTENTEAFF. The CDR3 DNA sequence: TGTGCCAGCAGCCGGACAGAGAACACTGAAGCTTTCTTT. Together with reference TRBV3-1 and TRBJ1-1, the CDR3 gives the full variable domain: DTAVSQTPKYLVTQMGNDKSIKCEQNLGHDTMYWYKQDSKKFLKIMFSYNNKELIINETVPNRFSPKSPDKAHLNLHINSLELGDSAVYFCASSRTENTEAFFGQGTRLTVV.

The chain has TRBV5-1 and TRBJ2-1; possible D gene TRBD1, 5 bases. V lost 4 bases to trimming and J lost 6 bases, with 8 bases between them. This CDR3 has 12 residues. CDR1 and CDR2 from the germline V gene are SGHRS and YFSETQ. The CDR3 sequence: CASSLDTNEQFF. The CDR3 DNA reads TGCGCCAGCAGCCTGGACACCAATGAGCAGTTCTTC. Filled out from reference TRBV5-1 and TRBJ2-1, the complete variable domain reads KAGVTQTPRYLIKTRGQQVTLSCSPISGHRSVSWYQQTPGQGLQFLFEYFSETQRNKGNFPGRFSGRQFSNSRSEMNVSTLELGDSALYLCASSLDTNEQFFGPGTRLTVL.